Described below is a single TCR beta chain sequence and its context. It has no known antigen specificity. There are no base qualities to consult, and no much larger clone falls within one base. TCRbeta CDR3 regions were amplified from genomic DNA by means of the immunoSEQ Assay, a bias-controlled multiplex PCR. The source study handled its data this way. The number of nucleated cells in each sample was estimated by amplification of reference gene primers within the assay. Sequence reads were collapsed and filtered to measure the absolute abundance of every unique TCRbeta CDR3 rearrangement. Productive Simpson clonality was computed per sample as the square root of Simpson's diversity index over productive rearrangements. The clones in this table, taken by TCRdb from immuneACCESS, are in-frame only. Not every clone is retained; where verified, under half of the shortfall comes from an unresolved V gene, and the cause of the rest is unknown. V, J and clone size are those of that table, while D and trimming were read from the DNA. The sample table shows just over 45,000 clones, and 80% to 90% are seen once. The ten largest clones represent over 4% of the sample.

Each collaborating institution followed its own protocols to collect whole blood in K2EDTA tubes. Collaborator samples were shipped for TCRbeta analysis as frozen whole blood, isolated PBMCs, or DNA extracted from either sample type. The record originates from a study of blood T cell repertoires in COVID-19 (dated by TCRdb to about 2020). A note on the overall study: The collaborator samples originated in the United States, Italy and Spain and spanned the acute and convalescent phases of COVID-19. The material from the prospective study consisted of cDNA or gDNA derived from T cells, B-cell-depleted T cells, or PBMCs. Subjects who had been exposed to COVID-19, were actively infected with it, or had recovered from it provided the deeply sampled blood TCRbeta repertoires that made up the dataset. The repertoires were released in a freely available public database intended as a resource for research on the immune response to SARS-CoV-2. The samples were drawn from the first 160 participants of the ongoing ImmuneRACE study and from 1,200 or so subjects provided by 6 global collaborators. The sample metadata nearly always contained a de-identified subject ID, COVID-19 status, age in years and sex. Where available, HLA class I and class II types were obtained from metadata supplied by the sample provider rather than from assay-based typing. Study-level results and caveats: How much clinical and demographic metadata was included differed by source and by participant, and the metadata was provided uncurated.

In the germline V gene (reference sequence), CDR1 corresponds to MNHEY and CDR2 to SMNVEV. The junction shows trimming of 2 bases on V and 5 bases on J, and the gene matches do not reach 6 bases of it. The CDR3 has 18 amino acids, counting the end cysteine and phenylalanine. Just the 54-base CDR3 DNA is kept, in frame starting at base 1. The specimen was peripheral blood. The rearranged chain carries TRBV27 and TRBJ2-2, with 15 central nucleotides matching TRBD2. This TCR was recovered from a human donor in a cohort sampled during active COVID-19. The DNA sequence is TGTGCCAGCAGTTTAAGGACTAGCGGGAGGGCCGGGACCGGGGAGCTGTTTTTT. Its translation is CASSLRTSGRAGTGELFF.